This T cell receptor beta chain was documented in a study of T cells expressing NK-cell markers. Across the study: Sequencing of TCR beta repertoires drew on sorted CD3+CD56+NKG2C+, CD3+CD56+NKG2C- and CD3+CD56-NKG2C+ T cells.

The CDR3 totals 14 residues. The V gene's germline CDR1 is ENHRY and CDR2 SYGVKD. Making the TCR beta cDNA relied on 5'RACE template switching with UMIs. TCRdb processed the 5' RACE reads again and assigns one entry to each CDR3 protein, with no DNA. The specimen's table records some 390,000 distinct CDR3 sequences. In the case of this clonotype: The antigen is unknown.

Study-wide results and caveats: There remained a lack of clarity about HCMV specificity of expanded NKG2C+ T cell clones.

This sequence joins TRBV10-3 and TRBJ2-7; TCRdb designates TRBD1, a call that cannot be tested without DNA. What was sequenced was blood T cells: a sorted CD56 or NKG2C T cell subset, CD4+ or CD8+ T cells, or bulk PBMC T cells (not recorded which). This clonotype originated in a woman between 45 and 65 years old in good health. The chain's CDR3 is CAISYATGGNEQYF.